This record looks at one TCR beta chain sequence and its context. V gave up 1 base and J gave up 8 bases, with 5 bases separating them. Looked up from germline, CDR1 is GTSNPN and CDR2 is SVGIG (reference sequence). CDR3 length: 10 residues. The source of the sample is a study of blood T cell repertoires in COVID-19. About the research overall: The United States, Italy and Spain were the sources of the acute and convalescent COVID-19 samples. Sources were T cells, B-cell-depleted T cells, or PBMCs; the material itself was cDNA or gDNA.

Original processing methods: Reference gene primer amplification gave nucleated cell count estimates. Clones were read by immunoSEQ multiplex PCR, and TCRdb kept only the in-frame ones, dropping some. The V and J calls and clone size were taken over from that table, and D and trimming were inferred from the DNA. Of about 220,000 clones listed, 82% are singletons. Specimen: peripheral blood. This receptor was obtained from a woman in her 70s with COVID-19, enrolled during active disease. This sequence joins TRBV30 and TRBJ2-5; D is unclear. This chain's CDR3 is CAWSGATQYF. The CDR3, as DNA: TGTGCCTGGAGTGGGGCAACCCAGTACTTC.